This paragraph covers one T cell receptor (beta chain) sequence. The target antigen is unknown. The data are from a study of shared clonotypes between healthy human individuals. Study outcomes and limitations: Naive subsets generally had larger estimated richness than memory subsets. Only blood samples were collected, and tissue repertoires likely differ.

Evenly divided among several immunoSEQ plates was the genomic DNA of each subset. Replicate PCRs from sorted subsets contained 200 ng DNA, which is around 30,000 T cell genomes. Only in-frame clones appear in the TCRdb table, and some are missing; sequencing was by immunoSEQ multiplex PCR. The sample lists about 1.1 million clones, 75% to 80% occurring once. Sample: memory CD4+ T cells from PBMCs. Subset defined: CD45RA-negative fraction. The sequence was obtained from a man aged 18 to 29 in good health. Some clones in this sample may be carry-over from other donors' samples.

CDR3 sequence: CASTPGGTEKLFF. CDR3 DNA: TGTGCCAGCACTCCGGGGGGGACAGAAAAACTGTTTTTT. The genes are TRBV28 and TRBJ1-4; D may be TRBD1 (6 bases). Germline V gene sequence: CDR1 MDHEN, CDR2 SYDVKM. With 7 bases removed from V and 8 bases from J, the gap between germline ends came to 14 bases. The CDR3 has 13 residues.